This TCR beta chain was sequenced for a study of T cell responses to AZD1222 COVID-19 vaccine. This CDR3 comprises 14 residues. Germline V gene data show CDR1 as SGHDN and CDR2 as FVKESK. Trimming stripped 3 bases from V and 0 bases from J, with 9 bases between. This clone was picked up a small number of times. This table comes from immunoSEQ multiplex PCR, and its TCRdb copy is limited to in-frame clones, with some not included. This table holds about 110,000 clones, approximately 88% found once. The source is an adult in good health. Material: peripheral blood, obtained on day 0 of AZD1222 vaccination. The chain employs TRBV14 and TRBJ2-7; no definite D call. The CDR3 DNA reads TGTGCCAGCAGCCAGGTGGCAAGCTCCTACGAGCAGTACTTC. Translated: CASSQVASSYEQYF.